This TCR beta chain was identified during a study of shared clonotypes between healthy human individuals. Whole-study context: The people who gave samples were a couple of women and three men aged 18 to 49.

Worth noting for this clone: The same CDR3 also results from other DNA sequences found in this sample.

CDR1 and CDR2 (germline): WNHNN, SYGVQD (reference sequence). V lost 0 bases, J lost 8 bases, and 1 base lay in between. The CDR3 runs 11 residues. Naive CD8 cells lacked CD45RO and underwent positive selection for CCR7, leaving out terminally differentiated effector memory CD45RA+ cells. Clones were read by immunoSEQ multiplex PCR, and TCRdb kept only the in-frame ones, dropping some. The data contain about 750,000 clones, about 91% of them seen just once; the ten biggest clones take up around 24%. The sequence came from a man younger than 40 in good health. This chain connects TRBV10-1 to TRBJ2-2, with D uncertain. Source material: naive CD8+ T cells sorted from blood. CDR3 protein: CASSESGELFF. Written as DNA, the CDR3 is TGCGCCAGCAGTGAGTCAGGGGAGCTGTTTTTT.